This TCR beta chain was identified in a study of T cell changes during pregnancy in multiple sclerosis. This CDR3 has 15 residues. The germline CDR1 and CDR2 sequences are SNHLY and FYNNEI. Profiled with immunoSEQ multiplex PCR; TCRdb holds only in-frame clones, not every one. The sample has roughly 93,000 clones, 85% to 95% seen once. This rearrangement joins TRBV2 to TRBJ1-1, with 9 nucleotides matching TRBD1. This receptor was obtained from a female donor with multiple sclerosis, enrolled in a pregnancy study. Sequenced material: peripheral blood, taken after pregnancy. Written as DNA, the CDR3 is TGTGCTACAACTTGGGACAGGGCGGGAAACACTGAAGCTTTCTTT. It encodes CATTWDRAGNTEAFF.